This T cell receptor (beta chain) was captured by sequencing in a study of blood T cell repertoires in COVID-19. Study-wide context: Acute and convalescent COVID-19 specimens originated in the United States, Italy and Spain.

Participants reported their clinical history, and cohort assignment relied on those reports. A COVID-19 case was met by exposed participants within 2 weeks before study entry. Source study methods: It was from reference gene primer amplification that nucleated cell counts were estimated. Only in-frame clones appear in the TCRdb table, and some are missing; sequencing was by immunoSEQ multiplex PCR. V, J and clone size are taken as reported in that table, and D and trimming were inferred from the DNA itself. The sample yields around 200,000 clones, less than 90% seen once. The germline V gene has CDR1 SGHNT and CDR2 YYREEE (reference sequence). This CDR3 region has 15 residues. The germline V and J ends were trimmed by 4 bases and 4 bases, with 14 bases remaining between them.

The chain is built from TRBV5-4 and TRBJ1-4; a possible D gene is TRBD1 (6 bases). The source of this sequence is a woman in her 30s who had been exposed to COVID-19. Sequencing used PBMCs or T cells enriched from blood (not recorded which). The CDR3 reads CASSNAQGINEKLFF. The CDR3 bases are TGTGCCAGCAGCAACGCACAGGGCATTAATGAAAAACTGTTTTTT.